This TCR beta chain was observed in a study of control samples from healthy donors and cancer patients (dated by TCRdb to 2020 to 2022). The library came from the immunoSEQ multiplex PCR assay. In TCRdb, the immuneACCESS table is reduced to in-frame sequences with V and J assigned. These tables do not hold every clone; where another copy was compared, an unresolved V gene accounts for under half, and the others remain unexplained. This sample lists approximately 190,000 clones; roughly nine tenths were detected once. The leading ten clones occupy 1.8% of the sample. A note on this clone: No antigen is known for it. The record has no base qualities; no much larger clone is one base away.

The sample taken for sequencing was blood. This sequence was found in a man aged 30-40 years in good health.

The CDR3 sequence is CASSQEARKRGGSDTQYF. The DNA reads TGTGCCAGCAGCCAAGAAGCTAGAAAGCGGGGGGGCTCAGATACGCAGTATTTT. The chain uses TRBV3-1 (or the pseudogene TRBV3-2) and TRBJ2-3, with 10 central nucleotides matching TRBD2. The CDR3 runs 18 amino acids, cysteine and phenylalanine included. Only the CDR3 part of the read is kept: 54 bases, read in frame from the first base. In the germline V gene (reference sequence), CDR1 corresponds to LGHDT and CDR2 to YNNKEL. From V the trimming removes 0 bases and from J it removes 4 bases, while the gene matches leave 10 bases of the junction unaccounted for.